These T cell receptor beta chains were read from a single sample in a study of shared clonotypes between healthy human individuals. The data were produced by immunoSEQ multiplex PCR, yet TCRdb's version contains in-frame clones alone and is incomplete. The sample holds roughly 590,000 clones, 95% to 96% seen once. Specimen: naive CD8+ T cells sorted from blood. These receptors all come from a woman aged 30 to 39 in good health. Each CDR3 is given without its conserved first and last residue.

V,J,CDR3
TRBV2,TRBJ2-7,ASMRTSYEQY
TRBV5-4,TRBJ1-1,ASSLGGMNTEAF
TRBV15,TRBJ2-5,ATSRDLWASAKETQY
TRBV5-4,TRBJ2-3,ASSYPGGPGPTDTQY
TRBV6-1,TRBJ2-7,ASSVPVASAYYEQY
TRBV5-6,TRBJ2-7,ASSYSGASYEQY
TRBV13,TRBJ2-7,ASSFRSTGRTYEQY
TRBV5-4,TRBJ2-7,ASSLGGGVGEQY
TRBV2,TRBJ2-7,ASKPGRSSYEQY
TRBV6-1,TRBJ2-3,ASSYSSDTQY